Listed below are T cell receptor beta chains from one sample, sequenced in a study of read filtering for tumor transcriptome and immune sequencing. TCRdb re-derived calls from the reads in MiXCR, one entry per CDR3 protein. Altogether more than 70,000 distinct CDR3 sequences are present, roughly 21% being singletons, with the ten largest covering roughly an eighth. Material: a population of CD138-negative cells sorted from bone marrow. The receptor set was obtained from a donor aged 40 or over with multiple myeloma. CDR3s include the opening cysteine and the closing phenylalanine or tryptophan. A D gene is named only where the DNA matches it firmly. Size is omitted from some rows. Given values are once, few, many or a class for expanded clones.

clone_size j_call v_call d_call cdr3_nt cdr3_aa
many TRBJ1-1 TRBV29-1 TRBD1 TGCAGCGTTAGCTGGGACAGGGTCACTGAAGCTTTCTTT CSVSWDRVTEAFF
- TRBJ1-5 TRBV24-1 TRBD1 TGTGCCACCAGTGACTCGGACAGGGGGCATCAGCCCCAGCATTTT CATSDSDRGHQPQHF
many TRBJ1-4 TRBV6-6 TRBD1 TGTGCCAGCAGTAGCAGGGACAGGGGGGATGAAAAACTGTTTTTT CASSSRDRGDEKLFF
- TRBJ2-7 TRBV2 TRBD1 TGTGCCAGCACGGGACAGGGGGCTTCGTACGAGCAGTACTTC CASTGQGASYEQYF
many TRBJ2-5 TRBV3-1 - TGTGCCAGCAGCCCGTGGAGGAAAGAGACCCAGTACTTC CASSPWRKETQYF
many TRBJ2-7 TRBV7-9 - TGTGCCAGCACCAGACCCGGGGGATCCACCTACGAGCAGTACTTC CASTRPGGSTYEQYF
many TRBJ2-7 TRBV11-2 - TGTGCCAGCAGCTGGACTGATACGTCCTACGAGCAGTACTTC CASSWTDTSYEQYF
many TRBJ2-5 TRBV2 TRBD1 TGTGCCAGCAACAGGGGGCTAGAGACCCAGTACTTC CASNRGLETQYF
many TRBJ2-2 TRBV7-7 - TGTGCTAGCAGCTTAACGAACACCGGGGAGCTGTTTTTT CASSLTNTGELFF
many TRBJ1-2 TRBV28 - TGTGCCAGCAGCCTACTCCCGGATGGCTACACCTTC CASSLLPDGYTF
many TRBJ1-4 TRBV7-9 TRBD1 TGTGCCAGCAGCTTCCGACAGGGACCGGGGGAAAAACTGTTTTTT CASSFRQGPGEKLFF
- TRBJ1-3 TRBV28 - TGTGCCAGCAGCCCAAACCCCGGGGGCTTCGGTGGAAACACCATATATTTT CASSPNPGGFGGNTIYF
many TRBJ2-7 TRBV5-1 TRBD2 TGCGCCAGCAGCCTAGACTCGACTAGCGGGGGATACGAGCAGTACTTC CASSLDSTSGGYEQYF
many TRBJ1-1 TRBV7-9 TRBD1 TGTGCCAGCAGCTCGTGGGACAGTATATCTGAAGCTTTCTTT CASSSWDSISEAFF
- TRBJ2-5 TRBV20-1 - TGCAGTGCTAGAGACGGATCCGCCCAAGAGACCCAGTACTTC CSARDGSAQETQYF
few TRBJ1-4 TRBV5-1 - TGCGCCAGCAGCGGGATAGGAGGGAAGTATGAAAAACTGTTTTTT CASSGIGGKYEKLFF
many TRBJ2-2 TRBV7-2 - TGTGCCAGCAGCTACTTGGGGGGGCCCACCGGGGAGCTGTTTTTT CASSYLGGPTGELFF
few TRBJ2-2 TRBV5-1 TRBD1 TGCGCCAGCAGCCTAGGACAGGGGATCACCGGGGAGCTGTTTTTT CASSLGQGITGELFF
- TRBJ1-1 TRBV5-1 - TGCGCCAGCAGCCTGCAAAGGAACACTGAAGCTTTCTTT CASSLQRNTEAFF
many TRBJ2-7 TRBV27 - TGTGCCAGCAGTGATAGCGAGGAGCAGTACTTC CASSDSEEQYF
- TRBJ2-2 TRBV6-2/TRBV6-3 - TGTGCCAGCAGCTCTCCACAGGACCGTGGGGTCACCGGGGAGCTGTTTTTT CASSSPQDRGVTGELFF
- TRBJ1-1 TRBV11-2 - TGTGCCAGCAGCCAGTGGAACACTGAAGCTTTCTTT CASSQWNTEAFF
many TRBJ1-1 TRBV5-1 - TGCGCCAGCAGCCTAACATTATACTCCACTGAAGCTTTCTTT CASSLTLYSTEAFF
- TRBJ2-1 TRBV5-1 TRBD2 TGCGCCAGCAGCAAGGGACTAGCGGGGCTCAATGAGCAGTTCTTC CASSKGLAGLNEQFF
- TRBJ2-3 TRBV7-8 TRBD1 TGTGCCAGCAGCCAGGGGACAGGGCGAGATACGCAGTATTTT CASSQGTGRDTQYF
many TRBJ2-7 TRBV4-1 TRBD1 TGCGCCAGCAGCCGGACAGGACAGACCTACGAGCAGTACTTC CASSRTGQTYEQYF
- TRBJ2-7 TRBV2 TRBD2 TGTGCCAGCAGTGGGGAGGGCGAGCAGTACTTC CASSGEGEQYF
- TRBJ1-5 TRBV2 - TGTGCCAGCAGCCCTAACCGGATGACCAATCGGCCCCAGCATTTT CASSPNRMTNRPQHF
few TRBJ1-1 TRBV7-9 - TGTGCCAGCAGCTACGGGTTCACTGAAGCTTTCTTT CASSYGFTEAFF
- TRBJ2-5 TRBV9 - TGTGCCAGCAGCGTAGGGGCGAGGGCCCCAGAGACCCAGTACTTC CASSVGARAPETQYF
many TRBJ2-5 TRBV29-1 - TGCAGCGGGGAACGGGGGGCAGCAGAGACCCAGTACTTC CSGERGAAETQYF
many TRBJ1-6 TRBV3-1 - TGTGCCAGCAGCCCCAGGCAGAACTATAATTCACCCCTCCACTTT CASSPRQNYNSPLHF
- TRBJ2-4 TRBV5-1 - TGCGCCAGCAGCCATACAGGGCGGCCCCAAAACATTCAGTACTTC CASSHTGRPQNIQYF
many TRBJ2-5 TRBV6-6 TRBD1 TGTGCCAGCAGCCGCAGGGGGCGGGAAGAGACCCAGTACTTC CASSRRGREETQYF
- TRBJ2-1 TRBV6-1 TRBD1 TGTGCCAGCAGGCGACAGGGATACAATGAGCAGTTCTTC CASRRQGYNEQFF
many TRBJ2-7 TRBV5-1 - TGCGCCAGCAGCTTGGCAGGTACCCCCTACGAGCAGTACTTC CASSLAGTPYEQYF
- TRBJ2-7 TRBV14 TRBD1 TGTGCCAGCAGCCAAGTAACGGGACAGCGGTACGAGGAGTACTTC CASSQVTGQRYEEYF
many TRBJ2-7 TRBV6-5 TRBD2 TGTGCCAGCAGGAAGACCGGGACTAGCGGGGCCGAGCAGTACTTC CASRKTGTSGAEQYF
- TRBJ1-3 TRBV5-1 - TGCGCCAGCAGCTTGGATGGGGCCGGAAACACCATATATTTT CASSLDGAGNTIYF
many TRBJ1-1 TRBV28 - TGTGCCAGCAGGGGCTTAAACACTGAAGCTTTCTTT CASRGLNTEAFF
many TRBJ2-6 TRBV28 TRBD1 TGTGCCAGCAGTTCCGACCGGGACAGGGCCGGGGCCAACGTCCTGACTTTC CASSSDRDRAGANVLTF
many TRBJ1-4 TRBV7-9 TRBD1 TGTGCCAGCAGCCAAGGGACAGGAGGAGACGAAAAACTGTTTTTT CASSQGTGGDEKLFF
- TRBJ1-1 TRBV6-5 - TGTGCCAGCAGTTCCGCACGGGGGCTGAACACTGAAGCTCTCTTT CASSSARGLNTEALF
- TRBJ1-1 TRBV29-1 - TGCAGCGTTGAAGGTCTAACCGGGCGAGCTTTCTTT CSVEGLTGRAFF
few TRBJ2-7 TRBV7-3 - TGTGCCAGCAGCTTAGGAATGGGATCGCCGTACGAGCAGTACTTC CASSLGMGSPYEQYF
many TRBJ1-2 TRBV28 TRBD1 TGTGCCAGCAGGGGACAGGATTACTATGGCTACACCTTC CASRGQDYYGYTF